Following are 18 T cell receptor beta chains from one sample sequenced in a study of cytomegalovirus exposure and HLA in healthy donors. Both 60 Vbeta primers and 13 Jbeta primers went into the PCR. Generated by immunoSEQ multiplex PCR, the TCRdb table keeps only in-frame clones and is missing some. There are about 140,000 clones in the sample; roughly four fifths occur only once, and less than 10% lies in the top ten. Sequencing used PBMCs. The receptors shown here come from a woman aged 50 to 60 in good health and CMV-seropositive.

CDR3 in amino acids: CSGTGTSGETQYF. CDR3 nucleotide sequence: TGCAGCGGGACCGGGACTAGCGGTGAGACCCAGTACTTC. This chain joins TRBV29-1 and TRBJ2-5, with 11 bases aligning to TRBD2. V was pared by 7 bases and J by 5 bases, with 6 bases of the junction left unmatched. CDR1 is SQVTM and CDR2 is ANQGSEA in the germline V gene. The CDR3 loop spans 13 amino acids.

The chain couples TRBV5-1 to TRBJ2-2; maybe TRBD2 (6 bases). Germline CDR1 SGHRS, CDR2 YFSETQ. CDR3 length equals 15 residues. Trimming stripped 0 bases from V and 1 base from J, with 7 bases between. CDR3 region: CASSLAGGNTGELFF. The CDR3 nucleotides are TGCGCCAGCAGCTTGGCCGGGGGGAACACCGGGGAGCTGTTTTTT.

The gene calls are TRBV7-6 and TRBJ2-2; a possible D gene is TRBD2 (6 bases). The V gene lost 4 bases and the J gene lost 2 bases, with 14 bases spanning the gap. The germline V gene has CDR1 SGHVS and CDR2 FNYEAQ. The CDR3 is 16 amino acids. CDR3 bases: TGTGCCAGCAGCTCCCGGGACGGGAGCAACACCGGGGAGCTGTTTTTT. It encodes CASSSRDGSNTGELFF.

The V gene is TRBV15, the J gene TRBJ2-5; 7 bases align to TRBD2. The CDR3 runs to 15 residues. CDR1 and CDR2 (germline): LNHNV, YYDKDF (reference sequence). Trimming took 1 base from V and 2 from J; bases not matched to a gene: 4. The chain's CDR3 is CATSRGGGRQETQYF. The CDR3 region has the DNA TGTGCCACCAGCAGAGGGGGGGGTAGGCAAGAGACCCAGTACTTC.

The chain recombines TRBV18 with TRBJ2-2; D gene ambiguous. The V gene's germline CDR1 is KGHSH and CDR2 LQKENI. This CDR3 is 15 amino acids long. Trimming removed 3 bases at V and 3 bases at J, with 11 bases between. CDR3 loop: CASSPPGGHTGELFF. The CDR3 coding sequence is TGTGCCAGCTCACCCCCGGGTGGCCACACCGGGGAGCTGTTTTTT.

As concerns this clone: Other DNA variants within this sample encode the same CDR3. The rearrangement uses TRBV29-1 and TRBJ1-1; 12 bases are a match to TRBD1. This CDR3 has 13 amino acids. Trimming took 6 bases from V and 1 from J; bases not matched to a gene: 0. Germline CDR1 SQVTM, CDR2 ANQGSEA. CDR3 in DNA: TGCAGCGTGGGACAGGGGGCGAACACTGAAGCTTTCTTT. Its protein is CSVGQGANTEAFF.

In DNA, the CDR3 is TGTGCCAGCAGAGACAGGGGTACAGGAGCTTTCTTT. This encodes CASRDRGTGAFF. V is TRBV25-1 and J is TRBJ1-1, with 8 bases identical to TRBD1. From germline, CDR1 is MGHDK and CDR2 SYGVNS. This CDR3 region has 12 residues. V dropped 6 bases and J dropped 10; count of bases not matched to a gene: 7.

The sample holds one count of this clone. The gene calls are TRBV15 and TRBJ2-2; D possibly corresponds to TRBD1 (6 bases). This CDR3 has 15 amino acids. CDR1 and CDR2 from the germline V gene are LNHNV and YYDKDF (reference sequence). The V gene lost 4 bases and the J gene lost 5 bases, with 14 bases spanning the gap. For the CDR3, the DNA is TGTGCCACCAGCAAACGACAGGTGCCGACCGGGGAGCTGTTTTTT. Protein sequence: CATSKRQVPTGELFF.

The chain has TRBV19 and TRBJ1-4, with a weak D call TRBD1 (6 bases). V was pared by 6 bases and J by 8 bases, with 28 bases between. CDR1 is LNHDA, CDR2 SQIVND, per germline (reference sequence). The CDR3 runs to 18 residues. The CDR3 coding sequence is TGTGCCAGTAGGCGGACGTCGGGCAGGGGAGGGATAGGGGAAAAACTGTTTTTT. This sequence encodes CASRRTSGRGGIGEKLFF.

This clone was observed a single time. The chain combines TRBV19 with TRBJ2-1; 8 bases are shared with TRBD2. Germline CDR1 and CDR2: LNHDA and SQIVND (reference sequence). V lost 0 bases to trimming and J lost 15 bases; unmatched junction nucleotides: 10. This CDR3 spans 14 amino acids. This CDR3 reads CASSIDLQAGALFF. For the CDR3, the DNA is TGTGCCAGTAGTATAGATCTTCAAGCGGGAGCTCTGTTCTTC.

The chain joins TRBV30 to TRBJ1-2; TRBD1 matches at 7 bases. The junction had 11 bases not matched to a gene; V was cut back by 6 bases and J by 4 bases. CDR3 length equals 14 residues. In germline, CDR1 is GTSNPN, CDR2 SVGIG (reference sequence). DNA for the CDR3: TGTGCCTGTTCACAGGGGACCTCCTCCTATGGCTACACCTTC. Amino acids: CACSQGTSSYGYTF.

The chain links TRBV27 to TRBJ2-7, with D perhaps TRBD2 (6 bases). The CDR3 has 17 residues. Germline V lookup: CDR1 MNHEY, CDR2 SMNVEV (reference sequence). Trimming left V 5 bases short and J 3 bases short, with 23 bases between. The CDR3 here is CASSPFLGRTTYYEQYF. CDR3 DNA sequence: TGTGCCAGCAGTCCCTTCCTCGGTAGGACTACTTACTACGAGCAGTACTTC.

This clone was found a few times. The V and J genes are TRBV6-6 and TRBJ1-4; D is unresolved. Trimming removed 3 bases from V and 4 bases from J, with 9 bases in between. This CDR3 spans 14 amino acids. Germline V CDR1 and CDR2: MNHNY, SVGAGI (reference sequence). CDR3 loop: CASSYFRLNEKLFF. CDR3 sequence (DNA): TGTGCCAGCAGTTATTTCAGGCTTAATGAAAAACTGTTTTTT.

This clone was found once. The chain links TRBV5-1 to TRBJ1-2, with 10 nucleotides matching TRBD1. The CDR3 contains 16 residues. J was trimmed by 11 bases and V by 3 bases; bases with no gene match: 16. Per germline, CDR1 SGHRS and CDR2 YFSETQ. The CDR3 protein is CASSSRTGGGPALYTF. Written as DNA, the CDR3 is TGCGCCAGCAGCTCCCGGACAGGGGGTGGCCCTGCGTTGTACACCTTC.

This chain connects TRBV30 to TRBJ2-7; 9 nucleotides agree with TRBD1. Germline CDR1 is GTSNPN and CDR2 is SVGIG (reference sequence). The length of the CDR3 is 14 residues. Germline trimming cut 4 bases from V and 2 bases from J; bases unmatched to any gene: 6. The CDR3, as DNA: TGTGCCTGGACGGTGGGGACAGGGCCCTACGAGCAGTACTTC. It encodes CAWTVGTGPYEQYF.

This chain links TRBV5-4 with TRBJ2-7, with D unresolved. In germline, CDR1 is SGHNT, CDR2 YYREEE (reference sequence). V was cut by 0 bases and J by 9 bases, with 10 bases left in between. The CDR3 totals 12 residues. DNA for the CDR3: TGTGCCAGCAGCTTGGGGGCCTCGGTGCAGTACTTC. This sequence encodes CASSLGASVQYF.

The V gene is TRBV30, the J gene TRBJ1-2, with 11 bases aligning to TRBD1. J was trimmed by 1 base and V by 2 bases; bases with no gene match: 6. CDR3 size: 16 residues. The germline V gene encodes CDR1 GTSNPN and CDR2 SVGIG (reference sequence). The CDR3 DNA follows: TGTGCCTGGAGTAACTCTGGGACAGGGGGTAACTATGGCTACACCTTC. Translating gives CAWSNSGTGGNYGYTF.

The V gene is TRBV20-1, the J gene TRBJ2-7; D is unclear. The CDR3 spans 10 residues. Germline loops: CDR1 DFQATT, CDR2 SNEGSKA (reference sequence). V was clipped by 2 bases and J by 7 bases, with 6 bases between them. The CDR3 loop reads CSARIGEQYF. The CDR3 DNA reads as TGCAGTGCTAGAATCGGGGAGCAGTACTTC.